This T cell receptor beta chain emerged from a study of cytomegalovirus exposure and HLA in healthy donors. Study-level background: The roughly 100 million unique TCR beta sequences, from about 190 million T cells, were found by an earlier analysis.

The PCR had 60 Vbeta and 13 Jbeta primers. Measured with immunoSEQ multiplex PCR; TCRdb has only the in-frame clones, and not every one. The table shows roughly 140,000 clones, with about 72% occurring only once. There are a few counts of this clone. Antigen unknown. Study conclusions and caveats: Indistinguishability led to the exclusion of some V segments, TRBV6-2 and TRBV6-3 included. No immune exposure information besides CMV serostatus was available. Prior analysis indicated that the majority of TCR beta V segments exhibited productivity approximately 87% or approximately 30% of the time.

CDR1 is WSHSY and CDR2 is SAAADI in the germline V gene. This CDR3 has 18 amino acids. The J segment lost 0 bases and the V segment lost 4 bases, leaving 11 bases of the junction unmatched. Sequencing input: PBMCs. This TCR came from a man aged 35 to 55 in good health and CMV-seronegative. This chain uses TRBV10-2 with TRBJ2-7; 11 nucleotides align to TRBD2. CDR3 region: CASSGWAGLAVSSYEQYF. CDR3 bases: TGCGCCAGCAGTGGATGGGCGGGACTAGCGGTCAGCTCCTACGAGCAGTACTTC.